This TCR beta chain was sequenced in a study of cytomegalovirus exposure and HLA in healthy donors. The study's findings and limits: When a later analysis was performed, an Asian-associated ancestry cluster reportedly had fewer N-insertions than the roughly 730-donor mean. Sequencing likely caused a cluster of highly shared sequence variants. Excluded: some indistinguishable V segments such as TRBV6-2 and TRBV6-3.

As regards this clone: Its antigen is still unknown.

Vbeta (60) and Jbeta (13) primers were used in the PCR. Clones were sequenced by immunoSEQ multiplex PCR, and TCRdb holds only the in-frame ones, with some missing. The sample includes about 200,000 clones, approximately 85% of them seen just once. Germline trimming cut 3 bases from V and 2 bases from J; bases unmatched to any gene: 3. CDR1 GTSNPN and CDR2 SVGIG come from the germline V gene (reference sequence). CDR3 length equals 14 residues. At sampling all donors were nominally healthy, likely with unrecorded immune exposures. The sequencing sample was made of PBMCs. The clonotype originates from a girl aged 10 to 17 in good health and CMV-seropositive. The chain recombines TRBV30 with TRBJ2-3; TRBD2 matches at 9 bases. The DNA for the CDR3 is TGTGCCTGGAGAGGACTAGCGCCCACAGATACGCAGTATTTT. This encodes CAWRGLAPTDTQYF.